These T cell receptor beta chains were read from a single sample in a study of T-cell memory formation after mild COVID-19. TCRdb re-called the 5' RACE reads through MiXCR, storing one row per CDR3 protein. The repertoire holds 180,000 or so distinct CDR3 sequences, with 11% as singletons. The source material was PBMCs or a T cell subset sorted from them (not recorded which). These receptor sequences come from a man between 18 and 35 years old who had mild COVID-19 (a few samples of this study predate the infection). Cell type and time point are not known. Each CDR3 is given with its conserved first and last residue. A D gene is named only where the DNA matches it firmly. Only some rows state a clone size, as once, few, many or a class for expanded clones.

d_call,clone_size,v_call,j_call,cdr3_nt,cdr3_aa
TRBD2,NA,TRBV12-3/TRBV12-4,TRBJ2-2,TGTGCCAGCAGCCCCTCCGTAGCGGGGGGGCTGTCCGGGGAGCTGTTTTTT,CASSPSVAGGLSGELFF
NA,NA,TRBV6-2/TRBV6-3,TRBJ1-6,TGTGCCAGCAGTTATCGACCCGGGAGTCTGAGTTCACCCCTCCACTTT,CASSYRPGSLSSPLHF
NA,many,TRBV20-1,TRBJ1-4,TGCAGTGCTAGAGATCCTGCGCGCGATGAAAAACTGTTTTTT,CSARDPARDEKLFF
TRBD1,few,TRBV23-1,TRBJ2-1,TGCGCCAGCAACTGGACAGGGAGCTCGAGTGAGCAGTTCTTC,CASNWTGSSSEQFF
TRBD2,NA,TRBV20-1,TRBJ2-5,TGCAGTGCTAGAGATCCGAGCGGGGGGAAGAAAGAGACCCAGTACTTC,CSARDPSGGKKETQYF
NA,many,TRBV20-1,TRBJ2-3,TGCAGTGCTCCTGTGGGAGGAACAGATACGCAGTATTTT,CSAPVGGTDTQYF
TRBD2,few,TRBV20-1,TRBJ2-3,TGCAGTGCTCCCCGACTAGCGGGACAGTCCAGGGATACGCAGTATTTT,CSAPRLAGQSRDTQYF
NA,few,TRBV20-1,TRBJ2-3,TGCAGTGCACCGCCGGCGGGGGCCTTCACAGATACGCAGTATTTT,CSAPPAGAFTDTQYF
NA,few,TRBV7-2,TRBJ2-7,TGTGCCAGCAGCTCCCGCCGGGGAGACACCTACGAGCAGTACTTC,CASSSRRGDTYEQYF
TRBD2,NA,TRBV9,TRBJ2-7,TGTGCCAGCCGGGGGGATGGTTACGAGCAGTACTTC,CASRGDGYEQYF
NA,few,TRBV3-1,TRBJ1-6,TGTGCCAGCAGCCAGGGGGCCCAGGGTTCACCCCTCCACTTT,CASSQGAQGSPLHF
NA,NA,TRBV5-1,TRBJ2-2,TGCGCCAGCAGCTTGGCCGGGCGGAACGGGGAGCTGTTTTTT,CASSLAGRNGELFF
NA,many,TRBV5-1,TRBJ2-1,TGCGCCAGCAGCTTGGGATTTGACGGTAATGAGCAGTTCTTC,CASSLGFDGNEQFF
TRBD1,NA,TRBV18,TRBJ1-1,TGTGCCAGCTCCACGTTGGGGACAGGGGTCCCTGACACTGAAGCTTTCTTT,CASSTLGTGVPDTEAFF
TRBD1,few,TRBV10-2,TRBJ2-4,TGCGCCAGCAGTTTTCCTTCCGACAGGGGGCGAGACATTCAGTACTTC,CASSFPSDRGRDIQYF
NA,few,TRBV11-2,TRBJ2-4,TGTGCCAGCAGCCCCGGTGGGGGGCCAGACATTCAGTACTTC,CASSPGGGPDIQYF
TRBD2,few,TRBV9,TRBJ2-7,TGTGCCAGCAGCAGCCCGGCGGGGGGGCAAGAGCAGTACTTC,CASSSPAGGQEQYF
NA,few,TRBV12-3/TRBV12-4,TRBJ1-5,TGTGCCAGCAGTTTGGGGGGCGCAAGGCCTCAGCCCCAGCATTTT,CASSLGGARPQPQHF
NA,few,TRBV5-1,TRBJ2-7,TGCGCCAGCAGCTCAGGGACCCGCATTAACTACGAGCAGTACTTC,CASSSGTRINYEQYF
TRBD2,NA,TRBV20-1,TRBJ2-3,TGCAGCGGGACTAGCGGGGGACCCACAGATACGCAGTATTTT,CSGTSGGPTDTQYF
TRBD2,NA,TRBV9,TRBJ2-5,TGTGCCAGCAGCGTAAGCCTAGCGGGGGGCCAGGAGACCCAGTACTTC,CASSVSLAGGQETQYF
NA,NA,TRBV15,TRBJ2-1,TGTGCCACCAGCTCAGGGGACCGGGGCCATGAGCAGTTCTTC,CATSSGDRGHEQFF
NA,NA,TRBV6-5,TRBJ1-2,TGTGCCAGCAGTGGCCTCTATGGCTACACCTTC,CASSGLYGYTF
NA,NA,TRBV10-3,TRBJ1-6,TGTGCCATCAGTGAGTCTTCGGGACCCGGATATTCACCCCTCCACTTT,CAISESSGPGYSPLHF
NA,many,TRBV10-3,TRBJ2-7,TGTGCCATCAGTGCCGCGAGAGGGATACTCTACGAGCAGTACTTC,CAISAARGILYEQYF
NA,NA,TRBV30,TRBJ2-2,TGTGCCTGGATGACCGGGGAGCTGTTTTTT,CAWMTGELFF
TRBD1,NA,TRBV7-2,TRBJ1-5,TGTGCCAGCAGCGGACGGGGGACAGGGGGCACTCGCAATCAGCCCCAGCATTTT,CASSGRGTGGTRNQPQHF
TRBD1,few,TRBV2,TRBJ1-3,TGTGCCAGTAACCTTAGGGGGCCCGGAAACACCATATATTTT,CASNLRGPGNTIYF
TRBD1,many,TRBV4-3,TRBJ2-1,TGCGCCAGCAGCCGACAGGGGCCGGGCAATGAGCAGTTCTTC,CASSRQGPGNEQFF
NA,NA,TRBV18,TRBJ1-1,TGTGCCAGCTCACCAAGGGACGGGACCACTGAAGCTTTCTTT,CASSPRDGTTEAFF
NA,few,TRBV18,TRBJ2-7,TGTGCCAGCTCATCTCAATTACAGGGTGACGAGCAGTACTTC,CASSSQLQGDEQYF
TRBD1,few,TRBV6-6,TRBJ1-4,TGTGCCAGCAGACCCCAGGGGGCAGGAGAAAAACTGTTTTTT,CASRPQGAGEKLFF
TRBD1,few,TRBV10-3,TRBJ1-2,TGTGCCATCAGTACCGAGGACAGGGGAAGTGGCTACACCTTC,CAISTEDRGSGYTF
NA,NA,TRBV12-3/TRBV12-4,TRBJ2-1,TGTGCCAGCAGTTTGGCGGCCGGGGGATTCTACAATGAGCAGTTCTTC,CASSLAAGGFYNEQFF
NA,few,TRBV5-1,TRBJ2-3,TGCGCCAGCAGCTTGACAAACCTGGGAGATACGCAGTATTTT,CASSLTNLGDTQYF
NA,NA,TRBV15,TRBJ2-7,TGTGCCACCAGCAGAGAAGCGACAGATTCCTACGAGCAGTACTTC,CATSREATDSYEQYF
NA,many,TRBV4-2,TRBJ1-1,TGTGCCAGCAGCCAAGCGGACCAGGGCTACACTGAAGCTTTCTTT,CASSQADQGYTEAFF
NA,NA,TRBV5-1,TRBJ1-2,TGCGCCAGCAGCTTGAGGGACCGGGCAGGCTACACCTTC,CASSLRDRAGYTF
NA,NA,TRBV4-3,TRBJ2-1,TGCGCCAGCAGCCAAGAATTTAGGGGAAGGGAGCAGTTCTTC,CASSQEFRGREQFF
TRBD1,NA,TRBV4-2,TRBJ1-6,TGTGCCAGCAGCCACGATGGACAGGCCGCTAATTCACCCCTCCACTTT,CASSHDGQAANSPLHF
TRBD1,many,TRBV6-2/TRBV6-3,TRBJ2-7,TGTGCCAGCAGACACCCCGACAGGGGGAAGTTTGACTTC,CASRHPDRGKFDF
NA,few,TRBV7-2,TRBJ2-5,TGTGCCAGCAGCTTAGTTACCGGGCCCCAAGAGACCCAGTACTTC,CASSLVTGPQETQYF
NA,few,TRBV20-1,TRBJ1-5,TGCAGTGCTAGAGGCGATAGCAATCAGCCCCAGCATTTT,CSARGDSNQPQHF
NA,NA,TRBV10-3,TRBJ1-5,TGTGCCATCAGTGGCCAGGCTACTCAGCCCCAGCATTTT,CAISGQATQPQHF
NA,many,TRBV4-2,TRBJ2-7,TGTGCCAGCAGCCAAGACGGTCCTGCCAGGGGTTCCTCCTACGAGCAGTACTTC,CASSQDGPARGSSYEQYF
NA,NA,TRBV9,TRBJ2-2,TGTGCCAGCAGCTCCAGGACTATCGGGGGGCCCGGGGAGCTGTTTTTT,CASSSRTIGGPGELFF
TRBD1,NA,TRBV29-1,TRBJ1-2,TGCAGCGTTCCCGGGACAGGGTACTATGGCTACACCTTC,CSVPGTGYYGYTF
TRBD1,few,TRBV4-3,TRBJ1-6,TGCGCCAGCAGCCAAGCTACAGGGACAGGCTCACCCCTCCACTTT,CASSQATGTGSPLHF
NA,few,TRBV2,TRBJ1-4,TGTGCCAGCAGTGCCACCACAGGGAACAATGAAAAACTGTTTTTT,CASSATTGNNEKLFF